These T cell receptor beta chains were read from a single sample in a study of regulatory T cells in long-lasting Graves disease. Using its own MiXCR run on the multiplex PCR reads, TCRdb lists one record per CDR3 protein. The sample includes 200,000 to 250,000 distinct CDR3 sequences, 20% of them seen just once. The input for sequencing was peripheral blood mononuclear cells (PBMCs), taken at new diagnosis, from a patient treated with antithyroid drugs. The receptors come from a female donor with Graves disease. The conserved cysteine and the conserved F or W are not part of the CDR3 here. Each record gives: J gene, V gene, CDR3 protein.

TRBJ2-2	TRBV10-1	ASSGTGELGTGELF
TRBJ2-6	TRBV30	AWSGYVGANVLT
TRBJ2-2	TRBV4-3	ASSQEMSDRELF
TRBJ2-2	TRBV4-3	ASSQDRAGEGVGELF
TRBJ2-7	TRBV27	ASSFAGAWEQY
TRBJ1-2	TRBV7-3	ASSLQGRKGYT
TRBJ1-3	TRBV4-1	ASSQAPGQLLRLPLSGNTIY
TRBJ2-6	TRBV19	ASTDRSGIGANVLT
TRBJ1-3	TRBV10-3	AIGAIGSGNTIY
TRBJ2-5	TRBV7-2	ASSPPQGTETQY
TRBJ2-7	TRBV7-2	ASSTRTGNTYEQY
TRBJ1-5	TRBV2	ASSGGYSNQPQH
TRBJ2-6	TRBV7-2	ASSLALTGGANVLT
TRBJ2-2	TRBV20-1	SALGVPRTGELF
TRBJ2-1	TRBV6-2/TRBV6-3	ASSWVPAGGYNEQF
TRBJ2-2	TRBV19	ASSWTSRTGELF
TRBJ1-5	TRBV2	ASSEEQGANQPQH
TRBJ2-3	TRBV7-2	ASSYRVDTQY
TRBJ1-2	TRBV29-1	SSRTGRGGYT
TRBJ2-1	TRBV7-2	ASSRTSGDYNEQF
TRBJ1-1	TRBV20-1	SASTGAGYTEAF
TRBJ1-5	TRBV7-2	ASSLEAGMNQPQH
TRBJ1-1	TRBV5-5	ASSFSENTEAF
TRBJ2-1	TRBV29-1	SVEPSGRARNEQF
TRBJ2-1	TRBV28	ASSLRAGGNEQF
TRBJ2-2	TRBV9	ASSVVGTGVGTGELF
TRBJ2-3	TRBV20-1	SPWDRQYTDTQY
TRBJ1-4	TRBV15	ASSVSGSDEKLF
TRBJ2-4	TRBV19	ASSTSTKNIQY
TRBJ2-7	TRBV13	ASSLGLAVASYEQY
TRBJ2-3	TRBV9	ASSIGDTQY
TRBJ1-1	TRBV9	ASSPRDRANTEAF
TRBJ2-2	TRBV3-1	ASSHTTTVGELF
TRBJ1-2	TRBV7-9	ASSSEGSGYT
TRBJ2-3	TRBV28	ASSRIAGGLADTQY
TRBJ2-7	TRBV6-1	ASTATQGSYEQY
TRBJ1-5	TRBV28	ASSPLGQGANQPQH
TRBJ1-2	TRBV12-3/TRBV12-4	ASARAYYGYT
TRBJ2-5	TRBV12-3/TRBV12-4	ASSSTSGPAETQY
TRBJ1-1	TRBV7-2	ASSLQGASEAF
TRBJ1-2	TRBV28	ASSPPDSRDGYT
TRBJ1-5	TRBV6-2/TRBV6-3	ASTRPDQPQH
TRBJ2-7	TRBV12-3/TRBV12-4	ASSSGASSEEGWYEQY
TRBJ1-3	TRBV9	ASSASWGRDSGNTIY
TRBJ2-3	TRBV7-9	ASSTGLAGDDTQY
TRBJ2-5	TRBV5-5	ASSLGLSQETQY
TRBJ1-4	TRBV15	ATSRDRREKLF
TRBJ1-4	TRBV5-1	ASSLENQGSRLF
TRBJ2-7	TRBV6-1	ASGRGVGYEQY
TRBJ2-5	TRBV6-1	ASLMGHQETQY
TRBJ2-3	TRBV20-1	SARPVGGGDTQY
TRBJ1-6	TRBV5-4	ASSSGQDNSPLH
TRBJ1-2	TRBV6-1	ASSVDGTYGYT
TRBJ2-4	TRBV7-3	ASSSGRKNIQY
TRBJ2-7	TRBV20-1	SASKASSYEQY
TRBJ2-1	TRBV2	ASSGAGNLYNEQF
TRBJ2-1	TRBV5-6	ASSEGTGTRDEQF
TRBJ2-3	TRBV7-2	ASTGYETDTQY
TRBJ2-3	TRBV11-2	ASSLFSGGRTDTQY
TRBJ2-7	TRBV11-2	ASSIGTGIIYEQY